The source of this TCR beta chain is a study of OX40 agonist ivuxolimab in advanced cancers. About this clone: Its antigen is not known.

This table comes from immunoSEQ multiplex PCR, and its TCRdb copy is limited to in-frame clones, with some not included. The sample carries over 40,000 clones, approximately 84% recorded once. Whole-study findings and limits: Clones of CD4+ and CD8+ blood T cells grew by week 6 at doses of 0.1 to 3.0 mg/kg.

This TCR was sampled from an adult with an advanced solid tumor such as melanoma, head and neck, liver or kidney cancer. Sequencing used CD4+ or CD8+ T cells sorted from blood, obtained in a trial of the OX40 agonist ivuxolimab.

The CDR3 region is CASSELQGPLHF. In DNA, the CDR3 is TGCGCCAGCAGTGAGTTACAGGGACCCCTCCACTTT. The V gene is TRBV10-2, the J gene TRBJ1-6, with D possibly being TRBD1 (6 bases). The CDR3 spans 12 residues. Trimming stripped 1 base from V and 12 bases from J, with 7 bases between. Germline V gene lookup returns CDR1 WSHSY and CDR2 SAAADI.